The clone carrying this TCR beta chain was counted ten times or more. Its antigen is not identified. As for time point: sample taken at primary tumor resection. TCRdb passed the 5' RACE reads through MiXCR, listing each CDR3 protein once. The table has fewer than 10,000 distinct CDR3 sequences, about 7% seen once; the top ten hold 15% to 20%. The data belong to a study of spatial heterogeneity in lung cancer. Study-wide findings and caveats: For expanded intratumoral alpha and beta TCRs, counts tracked tumor mutation counts.

V was pared by 3 bases and J by 7 bases, with 12 bases between. There are 12 residues in the CDR3. The V gene's germline CDR1 is DFQATT and CDR2 SNEGSKA (reference sequence). The sequences come from lung tumor tissue, collected at surgery. The sequence was collected from a female donor with early-stage non-small cell lung cancer. The rearrangement uses TRBV20-1 and TRBJ1-2, with D possibly matching TRBD1 (5 bases). The CDR3 DNA reads as TGCAGTGCTAGTACGGACAACGGTGGCTACACCTTC. Translation gives CSASTDNGGYTF.